This entry lists 15 T cell receptor beta chains sequenced from one sample in a study of cytomegalovirus exposure and HLA in healthy donors. The PCR ran on 60 Vbeta and 13 Jbeta primers. Assay: immunoSEQ multiplex PCR; the TCRdb copy retains only in-frame clones and omits some. The sample has tens of thousands of clones; 77% are singletons. The sample consisted of PBMCs. Every receptor here comes from a man aged 50-59 years in good health and CMV-seropositive.

This rearrangement joins TRBV30 to TRBJ1-4, with D unresolved. The germline CDR1 and CDR2 sequences are GTSNPN and SVGIG (reference sequence). V gave up 2 bases and J gave up 0 bases, with 4 bases separating them. This CDR3 region has 13 residues. In DNA form, the CDR3 reads TGTGCCTGGAGTTTAGCAACTAATGAAAAACTGTTTTTT. It specifies CAWSLATNEKLFF.

The chain is built from TRBV5-6 and TRBJ2-2, with D uncertain. The germline gives CDR1 SGHDT, CDR2 YYEEEE. Trimming stripped 4 bases from V and 3 bases from J, with 4 bases between. The CDR3 spans 12 residues. CDR3 nucleotides: TGTGCCAGCAGCCTAGACACCGGGGAGCTGTTTTTT. Encoded protein: CASSLDTGELFF. The full variable domain, in which reference TRBV5-6 and TRBJ2-2 provide the parts outside the CDR3, is DAGVTQSPTHLIKTRGQQVTLRCSPKSGHDTVSWYQQALGQGPQFIFQYYEEEERQRGNFPDRFSGHQFPNYSSELNVNALLLGDSALYLCASSLDTGELFFGEGSRLTVL.

This clone has just one count. Written as DNA, the CDR3 is TGTGCCAGCAGTTACGCATCCGGGTTGCACTATGGCTACACCTTC. This sequence encodes CASSYASGLHYGYTF. The gene calls are TRBV6-5 and TRBJ1-2; D is undetermined. V lost 2 bases to trimming and J lost 3 bases, with 13 bases between them. CDR1 and CDR2 (germline): MNHEY, SVGAGI. CDR3 length equals 15 residues.

The chain is built from TRBV28 and TRBJ2-7; perhaps TRBD2 as D (6 bases). Germline V gene sequence: CDR1 MDHEN, CDR2 SYDVKM. The CDR3 spans 14 residues. Between the trimmed V and J ends, which lost 2 bases and 1 base, there was a span of 9 bases. In DNA form, the CDR3 reads TGTGCCAGCAGTTTAGGCGGGAAGTCCTACGAGCAGTACTTC. This gives the protein CASSLGGKSYEQYF. The complete variable domain, with remaining parts taken from reference TRBV28 and TRBJ2-7, reads DVKVTQSSRYLVKRTGEKVFLECVQDMDHENMFWYRQDPGLGLRLIYFSYDVKMKEKGDIPEGYSVSREKKERFSLILESASTNQTSMYLCASSLGGKSYEQYFGPGTRLTVT.

The chain couples TRBV7-9 to TRBJ1-4; D is undetermined. V was pared by 5 bases and J by 5 bases, with 6 bases between. Per germline, CDR1 SEHNR and CDR2 FQNEAQ (reference sequence). The length of the CDR3 is 12 residues. The DNA of the CDR3 is TGTGCCAGCAGCCCTTTAAATGAAAAACTGTTTTTT. It yields the protein CASSPLNEKLFF.

The CDR3 sequence: CASSLDLASGGNEQFF. CDR3 nucleotides: TGTGCCAGCAGCTTGGATTTGGCTAGCGGGGGCAATGAGCAGTTCTTC. The chain employs TRBV5-4 and TRBJ2-1; 10 nucleotides line up with TRBD2. Losses at the gene ends were 0 bases for V and 6 bases for J; bases not matched to a gene: 6. The CDR3 totals 16 residues. The germline V gene encodes CDR1 SGHNT and CDR2 YYREEE (reference sequence).

The chain combines TRBV11-1 with TRBJ2-2; D is unclear. The V and J ends lost 10 bases and 1 base respectively, with 13 bases between them. The CDR3 extends over 14 amino acids. Germline CDR1 is SGHAT and CDR2 is FQDESV (reference sequence). CDR3 residues: CATHMAGNTGELFF. In nucleotides, the CDR3 is TGTGCCACCCACATGGCAGGGAACACCGGGGAGCTGTTTTTT.

V usage is TRBV5-6 and J usage is TRBJ1-1; D not certain. This CDR3 comprises 17 residues. Germline CDR1 and CDR2: SGHDT and YYEEEE. The germline V and J ends were trimmed by 4 bases and 5 bases, with 24 bases remaining between them. The CDR3 bases are TGTGCCAGCAGCAACCTCCGTCTAGGAACAAGAAGGACTGAAGCTTTCTTT. This gives the protein CASSNLRLGTRRTEAFF.

The chain carries TRBV27 and TRBJ2-7, with a weak D call TRBD2 (6 bases). Per germline, CDR1 MNHEY and CDR2 SMNVEV (reference sequence). V lost 2 bases and J lost 0, with 11 bases in between. This CDR3 region has 15 residues. CDR3 sequence (DNA): TGTGCCAGCAGTTTAGGCGGGGCTTCCTCCTACGAGCAGTACTTC. Its translation is CASSLGGASSYEQYF.

As DNA, the CDR3 is TGTGCCAGCACTGACGGACTAGCGGGAGGGAGTGGGTCCTACAATGAGCAGTTCTTC. Translating it yields CASTDGLAGGSGSYNEQFF. The gene calls are TRBV6-1 and TRBJ2-1; 15 positions agree with TRBD2. The CDR3 totals 19 residues. V was pared by 7 bases and J by 1 base, with 11 bases of the junction left unmatched. The germline gives CDR1 MNHNS, CDR2 SASEGT.

The chain joins TRBV2 to TRBJ2-1; unclear D gene. The CDR3 loop spans 13 amino acids. Germline V lookup: CDR1 SNHLY, CDR2 FYNNEI. V lost 3 bases to trimming and J lost 7 bases, with 10 bases between them. In DNA, the CDR3 is TGTGCCAGCAGTGAGGGCGAGAATAATGAGCAGTTCTTC. Residues: CASSEGENNEQFF.

J is TRBJ2-1 and V is TRBV5-1, with a tentative D call TRBD2 (5 bases). Germline V lookup: CDR1 SGHRS, CDR2 YFSETQ. Trimming took off 2 bases at V and 0 bases at J, with 12 bases between the two ends. This CDR3 has 16 amino acids. CDR3 nucleotides: TGCGCCAGCAGCTTCAACGAGCGGAGCTCCTACAATGAGCAGTTCTTC. Protein: CASSFNERSSYNEQFF.

The chain carries TRBV11-3 and TRBJ2-1; 8 bases fit TRBD2. This CDR3 comprises 18 residues. Germline V gene data show CDR1 as SGHNT and CDR2 as YENEEA. Losses at the gene ends were 0 bases for V and 0 bases for J; bases not matched to a gene: 7. DNA for the CDR3: TGTGCCAGCAGCTTAGATTCCTATACTAGCGGCTCCTACAATGAGCAGTTCTTC. Encoded protein: CASSLDSYTSGSYNEQFF. Supplemented by reference TRBV11-3 and TRBJ2-1, the full variable domain reads EAGVVQSPRYKIIEKKQPVAFWCNPISGHNTLYWYLQNLGQGPELLIRYENEEAVDDSQLPKDRFSAERLKGVDSTLKIQPAELGDSAVYLCASSLDSYTSGSYNEQFFGPGTRLTVL.

The chain recombines TRBV30 with TRBJ2-2; D ambiguous. CDR3 size: 15 residues. Germline V gene lookup returns CDR1 GTSNPN and CDR2 SVGIG (reference sequence). V was pared by 4 bases and J by 4 bases, with 16 bases between. The CDR3 DNA is TGTGCCTGGATCTATCATTCTGGGCGCACCGGGGAGCTGTTTTTT. It encodes CAWIYHSGRTGELFF.

Here the CDR3 reads CASSLATRDEQYF. The DNA for the CDR3 is TGTGCCAGCAGCTTAGCCACTCGGGACGAGCAGTACTTC. The V call is TRBV7-9, the J call TRBJ2-7; D gene ambiguous. V was clipped by 0 bases and J by 5 bases, with 8 bases between them. Germline V CDR1 and CDR2: SEHNR, FQNEAQ (reference sequence). The CDR3 consists of 13 residues.